Listed here is a single TCR beta chain. Its antigen is not known. Method: immunoSEQ multiplex PCR; TCRdb's copy keeps in-frame clones and lacks some. The sample records 40,000 or so clones, 70% to 80% being singletons. Trimming pared 2 bases from V and 1 base from J, leaving 4 bases between. Germline V gene data show CDR1 as LNHDA and CDR2 as SQIVND (reference sequence). The CDR3 runs to 13 residues. This record belongs to a study of radiotherapy plus CTLA-4 blockade in lung cancer. Turning to the study itself: With 30% to 40% of patients having disease control, objective responses were seen in approximately 18%. Study results and caveats: Response, reportedly, was best predicted by interferon-beta along with early blood T cell clone dynamics. Tumor-derived TCR clones expanded in blood after radiotherapy plus ipilimumab.

It was focal radiation plus CTLA-4 blockade with ipilimumab that patients with chemo-refractory metastatic non-small-cell lung cancer received. The sequenced sample was peripheral blood, obtained from a patient treated with radiotherapy plus ipilimumab. This receptor was identified in a human donor with non-small cell lung cancer who had stable disease on radiotherapy plus ipilimumab. This sequence joins TRBV19 and TRBJ2-3, with D unresolved. The CDR3 DNA is TGTGCCAGTAGTATATGGGGCACAGATACGCAGTATTTT. This encodes CASSIWGTDTQYF.